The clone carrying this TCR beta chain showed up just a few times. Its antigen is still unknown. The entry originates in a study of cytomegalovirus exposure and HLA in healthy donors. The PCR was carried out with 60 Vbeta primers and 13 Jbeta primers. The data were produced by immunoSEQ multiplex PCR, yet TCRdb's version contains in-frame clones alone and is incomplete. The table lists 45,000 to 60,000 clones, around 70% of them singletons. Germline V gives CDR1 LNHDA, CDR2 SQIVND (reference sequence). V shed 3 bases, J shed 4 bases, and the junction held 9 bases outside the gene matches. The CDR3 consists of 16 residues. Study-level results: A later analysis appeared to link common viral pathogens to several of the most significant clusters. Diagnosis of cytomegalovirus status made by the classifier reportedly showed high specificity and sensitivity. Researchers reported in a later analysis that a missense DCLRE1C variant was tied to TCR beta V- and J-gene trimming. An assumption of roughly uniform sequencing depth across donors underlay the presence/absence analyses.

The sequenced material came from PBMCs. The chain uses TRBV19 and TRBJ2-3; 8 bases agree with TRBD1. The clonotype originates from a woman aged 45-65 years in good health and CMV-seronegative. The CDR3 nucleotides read TGTGCCAGTAGTATTCTCTCCGGGACAGGTTCAGATACGCAGTATTTT. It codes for CASSILSGTGSDTQYF.